This T cell receptor beta chain was obtained from a study of cytomegalovirus exposure and HLA in healthy donors. Study in general: Unique TCRs numbering approximately 80 million, obtained from HLA-typed donors, made up an early data release.

PCR amplification relied on 60 Vbeta primers (plus 13 Jbeta primers). Produced via immunoSEQ multiplex PCR; TCRdb's table is partial and in-frame only. The data contain 150,000 to 200,000 clones, roughly 82% of them singletons. CDR1 and CDR2 (germline): SGHAT, FQNNGV. Between the trimmed V and J ends, which lost 1 base and 3 bases, there was a span of 10 bases. The CDR3 spans 14 residues. This clone came up a few times. This chain joins TRBV11-2 and TRBJ2-7; D is unresolved. This TCR was sampled from a girl under 18 in good health and CMV-seropositive. Sequenced: PBMCs. The CDR3 DNA follows: TGTGCCAGCAGCTTAGGGGCAGACCTCTACGAGCAGTACTTC. Its protein product is CASSLGADLYEQYF.